This T cell receptor (beta chain) originates from a study of T cell repertoires in ileal Crohn's disease. Study as a whole: Every patient was operated on for stricturing (roughly 61%) or penetrating (39%) complications. Study-wide results and caveats: Endoscopic recurrence occurred in every patient whose clonality exceeded 26.8%.

As concerns this clone: Its antigen is not identified.

Repertoires were generated with immunoSEQ multiplex PCR, while TCRdb's copy carries only in-frame clones and drops some. The table records 25,000 to 35,000 clones, roughly 77% of them present only once. The sample comprised ileal tissue. The source of this sequence is an adult with Crohn's disease.

Here the CDR3 reads CASSVRDNQPQHF. In DNA, the CDR3 is TGTGCCAGTAGTGTGCGTGATAATCAGCCCCAGCATTTT. V is TRBV19 and J is TRBJ1-5; D is unclear. Germline CDR1 LNHDA, CDR2 SQIVND (reference sequence). The ends were cut back, 5 bases at V and 4 bases at J, with 9 bases in the middle. There are 13 residues in the CDR3.